One sample yielded the 3 T cell receptor beta chains listed below, sequenced in a study of T cells expressing NK-cell markers. TCRdb reanalyzed the 5' RACE reads, giving one entry per CDR3 protein sequence and no DNA. In all, the sample yields about 380,000 distinct CDR3 sequences. Material for sequencing was blood T cells: a sorted CD56 or NKG2C T cell subset, CD4+ or CD8+ T cells, or bulk PBMC T cells (not recorded which). The receptors here all came from a man between 18 and 69 years old in good health.

The chain has TRBV6-5 and TRBJ1-5. In germline, CDR1 is MNHEY, CDR2 SVGAGI. CDR3 length equals 14 residues. CDR3 region: CASSYGRGRGPQHF.

The rearrangement joins TRBV12-3 or TRBV12-4 to TRBJ2-4; the TRBD2 assignment by TCRdb is unverifiable without DNA. This CDR3 comprises 18 residues. CDR3 sequence reads: CASSFGTSGELAKNIQYF.

This chain joins TRBV5-1 and TRBJ2-7; the TCRdb D gene call, TRBD1, has no DNA to confirm it. There are 16 residues in the CDR3. Germline V gives CDR1 SGHRS, CDR2 YFSETQ. This CDR3 reads CASSLVPRGGVYEQYF.